This T cell receptor (beta chain) was profiled in a study of blood T cell repertoires in COVID-19. Study background: Sources were T cells, B-cell-depleted T cells, or PBMCs; the material itself was cDNA or gDNA.

The CDR3 length is 17 residues. The junction had 10 bases not matched to a gene; V was cut back by 5 bases and J by 0 bases. CDR1 is SGHAT and CDR2 is FQNNGV in the germline V gene. Assay used: immunoSEQ multiplex PCR; TCRdb lists only in-frame clones, some missing. The table has 250,000 or so clones, roughly 87% seen once. The TCR was taken from a woman in her thirties or forties who had recovered from COVID-19. V gene TRBV11-2 combines with J gene TRBJ1-2; 9 bases are shared with TRBD1. Material: peripheral blood. The CDR3 bases are TGTGCCAGCAGCCTCCGACAGGGGGAGGGATCTAACTATGGCTACACCTTC. The encoded protein is CASSLRQGEGSNYGYTF.